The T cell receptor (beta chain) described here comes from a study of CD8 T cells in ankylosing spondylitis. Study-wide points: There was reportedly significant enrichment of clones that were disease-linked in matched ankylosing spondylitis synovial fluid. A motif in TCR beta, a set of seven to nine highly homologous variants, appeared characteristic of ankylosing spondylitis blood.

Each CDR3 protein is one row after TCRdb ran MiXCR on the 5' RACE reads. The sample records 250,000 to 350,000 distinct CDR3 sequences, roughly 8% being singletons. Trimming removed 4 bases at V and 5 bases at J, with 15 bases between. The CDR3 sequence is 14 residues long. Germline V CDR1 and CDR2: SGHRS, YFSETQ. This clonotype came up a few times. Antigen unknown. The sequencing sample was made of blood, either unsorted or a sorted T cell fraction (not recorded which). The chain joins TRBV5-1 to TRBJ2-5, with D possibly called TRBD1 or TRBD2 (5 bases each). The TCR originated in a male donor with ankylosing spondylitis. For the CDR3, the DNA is TGCGCCAGCAGCCTCGACGGGACCCACGAGACCCAGTACTTC. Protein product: CASSLDGTHETQYF.